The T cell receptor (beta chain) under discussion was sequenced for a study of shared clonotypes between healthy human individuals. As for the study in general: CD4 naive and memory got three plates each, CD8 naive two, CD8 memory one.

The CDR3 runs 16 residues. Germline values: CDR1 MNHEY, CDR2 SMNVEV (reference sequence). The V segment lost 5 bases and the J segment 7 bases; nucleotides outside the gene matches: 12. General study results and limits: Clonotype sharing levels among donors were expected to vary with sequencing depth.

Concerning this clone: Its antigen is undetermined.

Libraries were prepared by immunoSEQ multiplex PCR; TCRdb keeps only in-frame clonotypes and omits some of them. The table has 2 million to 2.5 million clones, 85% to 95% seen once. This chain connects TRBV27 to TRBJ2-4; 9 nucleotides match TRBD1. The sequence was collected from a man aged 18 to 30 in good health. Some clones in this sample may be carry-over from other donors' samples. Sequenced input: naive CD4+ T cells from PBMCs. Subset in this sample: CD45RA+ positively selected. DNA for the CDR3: TGTGCCAGCAGTGCCACCGGACAGGGGTTGGTTAACATTCAGTACTTC. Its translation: CASSATGQGLVNIQYF.